This entry features one T cell receptor (beta chain) sequence. This CDR3 is built from 15 residues. Trimming stripped 1 base from V and 6 bases from J, with 10 bases between. CDR1 and CDR2 (germline): SGHDN, FVKESK. This entry belongs to a study of blood T cell repertoires in COVID-19. Study-level background: Researchers got acute and convalescent COVID-19 samples from the United States, Italy and Spain.

In the original analysis: Amplifying reference gene primers gave estimates of nucleated cell counts. The method was immunoSEQ multiplex PCR; TCRdb's version includes in-frame clones alone and lacks a portion of them. Clone size and the V and J calls come from that table; the DNA yielded D and trimming. The sample holds about 280,000 clones, 88% seen once. Input material: PBMCs or T cells enriched from blood (not recorded which). The chain carries TRBV14 and TRBJ1-6; D remains unclear. This TCR derives from a woman aged 55-75 years in a cohort exposed to, infected with or recovered from COVID-19 (not recorded which). CDR3 loop: CASSQVAGSNSPLHF. The DNA for the CDR3 is TGTGCCAGCAGCCAAGTTGCGGGGAGTAATTCACCCCTCCACTTT.